The text below deals with one TCR beta chain. CDR3 size: 13 residues. V shed 8 bases, J shed 3 bases, and the junction held 4 bases outside the gene matches. The sample belongs to a study of blood T cell repertoires in COVID-19. At the level of the study: Italy, Spain and the United States were the sources of the convalescent and acute COVID-19 samples. Nucleic acid was either cDNA or gDNA, and it came from T cells, B-cell-depleted T cells, or PBMCs.

Authors' data handling: It was from reference gene primer amplification that nucleated cell counts were estimated. Sequencing used immunoSEQ multiplex PCR; TCRdb keeps in-frame clones, though not all of them. D and trimming come from the DNA, and the V and J calls and clone size come from that table. Of 200,000 to 300,000 clones in the sample, roughly 80% are singletons; the top ten hold 6% to 9.5%. The chain carries TRBV12-3 or TRBV12-4 and TRBJ2-7; 10 bases are shared with TRBD2. The receptor comes from a woman over 75 with acute or convalescent COVID-19. Material for sequencing was peripheral blood. The CDR3 DNA follows: TGTGCCAGCGGAGGGACTAGCGACTACGAGCAGTACTTC. Amino acid sequence: CASGGTSDYEQYF.